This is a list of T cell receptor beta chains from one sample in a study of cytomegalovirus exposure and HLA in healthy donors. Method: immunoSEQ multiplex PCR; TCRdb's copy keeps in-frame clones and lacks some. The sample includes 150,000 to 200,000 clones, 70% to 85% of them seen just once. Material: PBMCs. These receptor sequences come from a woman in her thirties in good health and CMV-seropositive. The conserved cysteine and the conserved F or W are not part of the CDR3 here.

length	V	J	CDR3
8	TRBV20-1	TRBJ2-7	SALKNEQY
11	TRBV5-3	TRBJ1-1	ARIGGKNTEAF
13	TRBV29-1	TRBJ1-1	SVGDRGRPNTEAF
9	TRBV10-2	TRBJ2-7	ASSEVDEQY
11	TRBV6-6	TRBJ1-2	ASSQRTGNGYT
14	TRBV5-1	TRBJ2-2	ASRSSSDPYTGELF
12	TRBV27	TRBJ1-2	ASSRGRVRGGYT
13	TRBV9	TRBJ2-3	ASSSQGVKADTQY
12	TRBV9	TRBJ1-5	ASSAGQSNQPQH
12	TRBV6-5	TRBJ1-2	ASSYNLGTYGYT
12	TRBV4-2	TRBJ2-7	ASSSVGTEDEQY
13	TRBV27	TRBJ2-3	AGSTPGTALDTQY
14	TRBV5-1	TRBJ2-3	ASSFFPGGGTDTQY
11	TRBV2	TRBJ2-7	ASSLGLLYEQY
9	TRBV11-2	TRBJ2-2	ASRRTGELF
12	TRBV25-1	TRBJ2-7	ASSKSQGGNEQY
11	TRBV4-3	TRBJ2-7	ASSQARGAEQY
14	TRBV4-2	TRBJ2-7	ASSQVAGGREVVSY
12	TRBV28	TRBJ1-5	ASSPPGGTGPQH
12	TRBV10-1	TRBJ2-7	ASRMGRITYEQY
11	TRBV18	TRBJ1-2	ASSPYDRGGYT
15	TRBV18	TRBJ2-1	ASSPPPRLAKGYEQF
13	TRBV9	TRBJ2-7	ASSVALGGSYEQY
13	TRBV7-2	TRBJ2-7	ASSMTSGRPYEQY
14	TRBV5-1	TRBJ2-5	ASSVDRQGAGETQY
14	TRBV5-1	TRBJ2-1	ASSLVDRVGRNEQF
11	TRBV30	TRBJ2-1	AWKESSYNEQF
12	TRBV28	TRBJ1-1	ASSFQTLNTEAF
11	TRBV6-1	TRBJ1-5	ASSPTTNQPQH
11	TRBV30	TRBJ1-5	AWSGTGDQPQH
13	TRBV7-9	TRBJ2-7	ASSPYQDRPYEQY
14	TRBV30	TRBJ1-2	AWRTPGGANNYGYT
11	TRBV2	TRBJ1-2	ASSAMTGYGYT
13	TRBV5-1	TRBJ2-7	ASSRGTSGSYEQY
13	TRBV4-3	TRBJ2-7	ASSQEDSAIYEQY
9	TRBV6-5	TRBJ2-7	ATTGLGEQY
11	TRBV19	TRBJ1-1	ASSLSENTEAF
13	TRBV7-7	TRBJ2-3	ASSLLGSGTDTQY
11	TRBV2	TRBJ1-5	ASTGAGIQPQH
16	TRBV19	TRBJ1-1	ASSIDLRVGRPYTEAF
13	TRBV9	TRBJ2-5	ASTKAGSGKETQY
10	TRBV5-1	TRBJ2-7	ASTDRVREQY
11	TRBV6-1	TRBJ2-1	ASSEVAYNEQF
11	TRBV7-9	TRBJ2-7	ASSFMAEYEQY
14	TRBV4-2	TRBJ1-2	ASSQDIRDRAGGYT
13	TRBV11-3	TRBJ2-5	ASSTRAGGTETQY
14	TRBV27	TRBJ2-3	ASSISGTGRTDTQY
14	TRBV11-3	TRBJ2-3	ASSRMNGQSTDTQY
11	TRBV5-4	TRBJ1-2	ASSLGGGGGYT
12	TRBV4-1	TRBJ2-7	ASSQDPRINEQY
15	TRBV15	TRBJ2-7	VTSRPQGHSDSYEQY
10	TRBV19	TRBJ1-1	ASSPGFTEAF
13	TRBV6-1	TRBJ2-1	ASSVLTGSRNEQF
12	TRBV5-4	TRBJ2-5	ASSPGTIQETQY
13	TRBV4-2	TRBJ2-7	ASSQEAISSYEQY
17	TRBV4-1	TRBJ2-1	ASSQDLVEGPRPYNEQF
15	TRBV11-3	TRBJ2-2	ASSSFTGTGFSGELF
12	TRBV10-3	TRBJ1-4	AISEGSGNEKLF
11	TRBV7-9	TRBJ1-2	ASSLARTYGYT
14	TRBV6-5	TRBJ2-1	ASSYPGASGKDRQF